The 10 T cell receptor beta chains given below trace back to one sample, sequenced in a study of cytomegalovirus exposure and HLA in healthy donors. PCR amplification relied on 60 Vbeta primers (plus 13 Jbeta primers). Using immunoSEQ multiplex PCR, the repertoire was profiled, and TCRdb retains in-frame clones only, with some absent. The table has about 57,000 clones, around 83% seen once. The sequenced sample was PBMCs. The receptor source for this set is a man in his thirties or forties in good health and CMV-seronegative.

J is TRBJ2-1 and V is TRBV7-6; 13 bases agree with TRBD2. Per the germline V gene, CDR1 is SGHVS and CDR2 is FNYEAQ. V lost 1 base and J lost 9; bases outside the gene matches: 6. The CDR3 extends over 16 amino acids. The CDR3 sequence is CASSLEGLAGNGEQFF. The CDR3 DNA reads TGTGCCAGCAGCTTAGAGGGACTAGCGGGGAACGGTGAGCAGTTCTTC.

This sequence joins TRBV9 and TRBJ2-7; D not resolved. CDR3 length equals 12 residues. CDR1 and CDR2 (germline): SGDLS, YYNGEE. With 4 bases removed from V and 7 bases from J, the gap between germline ends came to 12 bases. The CDR3 DNA reads TGTGCCAGCAGCCCCCTTTCGGGTGAGCAGTACTTC. The encoded protein is CASSPLSGEQYF. The full variable domain, completed using reference TRBV9 and TRBJ2-7, is DSGVTQTPKHLITATGQRVTLRCSPRSGDLSVYWYQQSLDQGLQFLIQYYNGEERAKGNILERFSAQQFPDLHSELNLSSLELGDSALYFCASSPLSGEQYFGPGTRLTVT.

There are a few counts of this clone. The chain combines TRBV6-5 with TRBJ2-7; 11 bases align to TRBD2. Germline assignment: CDR1 MNHEY and CDR2 SVGAGI. This CDR3 has 14 residues. Unmatched junction bases numbered 5, after V lost 6 bases and J lost 4 bases. This CDR3 is CASRKTSGTYEQYF. DNA for the CDR3: TGTGCCAGCAGGAAGACTAGCGGGACTTACGAGCAGTACTTC.

The chain couples TRBV7-2 to TRBJ2-7; D is uncertain. The germline V gene encodes CDR1 SGHTA and CDR2 FQGNSA. This CDR3 comprises 13 residues. Trimming pared 2 bases from V and 0 bases from J, leaving 5 bases between. This CDR3 reads CASSLPGSYEQYF. CDR3 coding DNA: TGTGCCAGCAGCTTACCGGGCTCCTACGAGCAGTACTTC. Variable domain in full (rest from reference TRBV7-2 and TRBJ2-7): GAGVSQSPSNKVTEKGKDVELRCDPISGHTALYWYRQSLGQGLEFLIYFQGNSAPDKSGLPSDRFSAERTGGSVSTLTIQRTQQEDSAVYLCASSLPGSYEQYFGPGTRLTVT.

The chain recombines TRBV28 with TRBJ1-3, with 7 bases aligning to TRBD1. Germline CDR1 and CDR2: MDHEN and SYDVKM. V lost 3 bases and J lost 5; bases outside the gene matches: 13. There are 17 residues in the CDR3. In DNA form, the CDR3 reads TGTGCCAGCAGTTTTAGAGCGGTATGGGACAGAAGAAACACCATATATTTT. The encoded protein is CASSFRAVWDRRNTIYF.

The chain combines TRBV19 with TRBJ1-5, with TRBD1 matching over 11 bases. Germline-derived CDR1 and CDR2 are LNHDA and SQIVND (reference sequence). The CDR3 contains 14 residues. J gave up 5 bases and V 5 bases, and 2 bases lay outside the gene matches. CDR3 sequence: CASSRTGGDQPQHF. The CDR3 DNA sequence: TGTGCCAGTAGTCGGACAGGGGGCGATCAGCCCCAGCATTTT. The variable domain in full, with the rest retrieved from reference TRBV19 and TRBJ1-5, is DGGITQSPKYLFRKEGQNVTLSCEQNLNHDAMYWYRQDPGQGLRLIYYSQIVNDFQKGDIAEGYSVSREKKESFPLTVTSAQKNPTAFYLCASSRTGGDQPQHFGDGTRLSIL.

V gene TRBV29-1 combines with J gene TRBJ1-5, with a possible D match to TRBD1 (6 bases). Germline CDR1 reads SQVTM; CDR2 reads ANQGSEA. The CDR3 spans 14 residues. The V end was cut by 6 bases, the J end by 2 bases, with 14 bases between. CDR3 bases: TGCAGCGTCATCACAGGGATGGGCAATCAGCCCCAGCATTTT. Translating gives CSVITGMGNQPQHF.

In its sample, this clone was seen once. The CDR3 sequence: CASRRTGSGGSYNSPLHF. CDR3 nucleotide sequence: TGTGCCAGCAGAAGAACAGGGTCCGGAGGCTCCTATAATTCACCCCTCCACTTT. The V call is TRBV7-9, the J call TRBJ1-6, with D tentatively TRBD1 (6 bases). The germline V and J ends were trimmed by 6 bases and 0 bases, with 18 bases remaining between them. This CDR3 is built from 18 residues. The germline CDR1 and CDR2 sequences are SEHNR and FQNEAQ (reference sequence).

The rearrangement joins TRBV18 to TRBJ1-4, with a weak D call TRBD1 (6 bases). Germline V CDR1 and CDR2: KGHSH, LQKENI. This CDR3 spans 14 amino acids. V gave up 4 bases and J gave up 6 bases, with 12 bases separating them. CDR3 loop: CASSLTGKDEKLFF. As DNA, the CDR3 is TGTGCCAGCTCACTGACAGGAAAGGATGAAAAACTGTTTTTT.

The chain carries TRBV7-3 and TRBJ1-1; D not certain. CDR1 is SGHTA and CDR2 is FQGTGA in the germline V gene. V was clipped by 4 bases and J by 7 bases, with 13 bases between them. The CDR3 spans 13 residues. The DNA for the CDR3 is TGTGCCAGCAGCTACCGGTCTGGGAGTGAAGCTTTCTTT. Its protein is CASSYRSGSEAFF.